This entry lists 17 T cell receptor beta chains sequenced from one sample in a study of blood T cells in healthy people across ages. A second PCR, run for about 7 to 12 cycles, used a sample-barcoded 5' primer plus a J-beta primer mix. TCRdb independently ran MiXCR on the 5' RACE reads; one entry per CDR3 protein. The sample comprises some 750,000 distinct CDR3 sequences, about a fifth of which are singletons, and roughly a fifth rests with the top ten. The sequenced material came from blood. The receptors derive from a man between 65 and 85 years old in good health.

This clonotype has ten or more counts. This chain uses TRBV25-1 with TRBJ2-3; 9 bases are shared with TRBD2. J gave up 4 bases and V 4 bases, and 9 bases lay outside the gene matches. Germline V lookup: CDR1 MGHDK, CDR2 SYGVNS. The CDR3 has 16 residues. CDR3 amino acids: CASSALAGRSPDTQYF. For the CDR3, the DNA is TGTGCCAGCAGTGCTCTAGCGGGACGGTCCCCAGATACGCAGTATTTT.

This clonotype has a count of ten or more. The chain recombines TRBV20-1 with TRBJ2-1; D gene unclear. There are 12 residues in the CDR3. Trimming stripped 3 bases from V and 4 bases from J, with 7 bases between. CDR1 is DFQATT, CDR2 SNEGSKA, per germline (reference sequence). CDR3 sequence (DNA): TGCAGTGCTAGTCCGAGTTACAATGAGCAGTTCTTC. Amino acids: CSASPSYNEQFF.

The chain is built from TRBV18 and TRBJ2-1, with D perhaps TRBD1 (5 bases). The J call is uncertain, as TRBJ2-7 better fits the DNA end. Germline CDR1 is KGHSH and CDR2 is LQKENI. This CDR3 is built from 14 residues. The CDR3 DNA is TGTGCCAGCTCACCACCGTTTCAGGGCTACGAGCAGTACTTC. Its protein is CASSPPFQGYEQYF.

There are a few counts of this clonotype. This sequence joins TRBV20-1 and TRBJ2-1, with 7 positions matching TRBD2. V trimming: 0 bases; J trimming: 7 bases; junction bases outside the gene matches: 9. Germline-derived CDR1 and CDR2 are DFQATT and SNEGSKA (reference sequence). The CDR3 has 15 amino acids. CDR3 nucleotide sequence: TGCAGTGCTAGAGAGACGGGGGAGGGCCTAAATGAGCAGTTCTTC. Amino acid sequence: CSARETGEGLNEQFF.

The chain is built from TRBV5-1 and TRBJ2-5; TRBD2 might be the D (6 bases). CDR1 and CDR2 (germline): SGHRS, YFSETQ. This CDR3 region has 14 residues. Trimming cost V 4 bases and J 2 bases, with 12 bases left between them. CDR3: CASSQLSGQETQYF. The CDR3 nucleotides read TGCGCCAGCAGCCAACTTAGCGGTCAAGAGACCCAGTACTTC.

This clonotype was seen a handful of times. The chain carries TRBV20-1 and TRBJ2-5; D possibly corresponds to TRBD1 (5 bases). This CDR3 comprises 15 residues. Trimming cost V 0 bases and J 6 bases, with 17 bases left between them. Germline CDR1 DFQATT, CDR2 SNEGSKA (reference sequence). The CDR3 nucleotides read TGCAGTGCTAGAGATCCAGGGCCGGACGGAAAGACCCAGTACTTC. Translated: CSARDPGPDGKTQYF.

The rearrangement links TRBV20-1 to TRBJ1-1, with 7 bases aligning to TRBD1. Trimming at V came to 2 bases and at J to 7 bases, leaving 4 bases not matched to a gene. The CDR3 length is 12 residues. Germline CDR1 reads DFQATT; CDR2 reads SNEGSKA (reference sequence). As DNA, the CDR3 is TGCAGTGCTAGATGGACAGGCCTTGAAGCTTTCTTT. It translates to CSARWTGLEAFF.

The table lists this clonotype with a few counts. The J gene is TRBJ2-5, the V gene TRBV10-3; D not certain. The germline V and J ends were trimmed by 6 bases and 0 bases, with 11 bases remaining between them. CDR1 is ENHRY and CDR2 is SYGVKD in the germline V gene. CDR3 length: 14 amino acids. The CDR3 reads CAIRPGRDQETQYF. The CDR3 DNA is TGTGCCATCAGGCCCGGACGGGACCAAGAGACCCAGTACTTC.

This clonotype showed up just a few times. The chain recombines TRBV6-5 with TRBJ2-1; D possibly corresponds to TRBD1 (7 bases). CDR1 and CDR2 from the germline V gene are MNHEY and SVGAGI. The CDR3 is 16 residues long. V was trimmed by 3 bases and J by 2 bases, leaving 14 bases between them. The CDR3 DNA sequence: TGTGCCAGCAGTTATGCGGGGACAGAAGCCTACAATGAGCAGTTCTTC. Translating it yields CASSYAGTEAYNEQFF.

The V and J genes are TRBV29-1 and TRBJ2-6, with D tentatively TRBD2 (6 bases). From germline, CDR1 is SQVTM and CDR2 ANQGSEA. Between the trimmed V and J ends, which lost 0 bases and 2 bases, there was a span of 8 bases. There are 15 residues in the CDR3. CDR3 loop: CSVEDRRAGANVLTF. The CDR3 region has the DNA TGCAGCGTTGAAGACAGGAGGGCTGGGGCCAACGTCCTGACTTTC.

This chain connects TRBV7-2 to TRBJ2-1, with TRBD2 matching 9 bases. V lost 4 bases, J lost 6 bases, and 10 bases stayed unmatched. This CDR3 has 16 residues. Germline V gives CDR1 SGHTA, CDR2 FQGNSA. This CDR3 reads CASSWVVAGGPNEQFF. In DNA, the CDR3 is TGTGCCAGCAGCTGGGTGGTGGCGGGGGGGCCCAATGAGCAGTTCTTC. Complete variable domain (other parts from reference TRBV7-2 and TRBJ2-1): GAGVSQSPSNKVTEKGKDVELRCDPISGHTALYWYRQSLGQGLEFLIYFQGNSAPDKSGLPSDRFSAERTGGSVSTLTIQRTQQEDSAVYLCASSWVVAGGPNEQFFGPGTRLTVL.

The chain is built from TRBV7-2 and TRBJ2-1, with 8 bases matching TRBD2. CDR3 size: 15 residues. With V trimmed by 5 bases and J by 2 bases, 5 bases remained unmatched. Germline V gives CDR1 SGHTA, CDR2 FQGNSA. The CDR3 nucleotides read TGTGCCAGCAGCCCAGCGGGAGAGACCTACAATGAGCAGTTCTTC. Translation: CASSPAGETYNEQFF.

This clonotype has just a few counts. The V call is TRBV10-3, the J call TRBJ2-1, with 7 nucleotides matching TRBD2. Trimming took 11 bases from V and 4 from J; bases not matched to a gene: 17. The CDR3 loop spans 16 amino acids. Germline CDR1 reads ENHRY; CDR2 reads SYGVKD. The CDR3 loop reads CAVRTDTSDGYNEQFF. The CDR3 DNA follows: TGTGCCGTTAGGACGGACACTAGCGACGGATACAATGAGCAGTTCTTC.

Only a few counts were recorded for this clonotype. Here the CDR3 DNA reads TGCGCCAGCAGCCAAGAGACGGGGTACATCTCTCGCGAAAAACTGTTTTTT. This gives the protein CASSQETGYISREKLFF. This chain joins TRBV4-1 and TRBJ1-4, with D unresolved. Germline values: CDR1 MGHRA, CDR2 YSYEKL. This CDR3 region has 17 residues. Trimming took off 0 bases at V and 8 bases at J, with 19 bases between the two ends.

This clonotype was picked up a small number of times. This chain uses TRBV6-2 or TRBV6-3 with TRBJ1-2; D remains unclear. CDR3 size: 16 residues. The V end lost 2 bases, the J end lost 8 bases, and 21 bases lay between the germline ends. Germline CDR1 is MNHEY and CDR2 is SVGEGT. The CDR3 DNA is TGTGCCAGCAGTTACCCACCTGGAAATGGGTTTGGAGGCTACACCTTC. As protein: CASSYPPGNGFGGYTF.

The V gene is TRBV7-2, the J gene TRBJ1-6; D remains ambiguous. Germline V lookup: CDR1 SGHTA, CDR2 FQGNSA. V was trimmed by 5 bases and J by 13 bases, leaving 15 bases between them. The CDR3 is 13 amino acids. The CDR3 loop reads CASSPVERAPLHF. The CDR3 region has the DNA TGTGCCAGCAGCCCAGTTGAACGCGCGCCCCTCCACTTT. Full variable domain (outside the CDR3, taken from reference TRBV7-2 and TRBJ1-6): GAGVSQSPSNKVTEKGKDVELRCDPISGHTALYWYRQSLGQGLEFLIYFQGNSAPDKSGLPSDRFSAERTGGSVSTLTIQRTQQEDSAVYLCASSPVERAPLHFGNGTRLTVT.

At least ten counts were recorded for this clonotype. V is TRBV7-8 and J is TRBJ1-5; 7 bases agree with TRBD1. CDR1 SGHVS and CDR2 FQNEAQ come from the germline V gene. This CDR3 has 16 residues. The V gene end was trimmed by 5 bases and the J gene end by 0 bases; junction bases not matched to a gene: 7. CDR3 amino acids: CASSGRQGYSNQPQHF. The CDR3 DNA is TGTGCCAGCAGCGGCCGACAGGGTTATAGCAATCAGCCCCAGCATTTT.